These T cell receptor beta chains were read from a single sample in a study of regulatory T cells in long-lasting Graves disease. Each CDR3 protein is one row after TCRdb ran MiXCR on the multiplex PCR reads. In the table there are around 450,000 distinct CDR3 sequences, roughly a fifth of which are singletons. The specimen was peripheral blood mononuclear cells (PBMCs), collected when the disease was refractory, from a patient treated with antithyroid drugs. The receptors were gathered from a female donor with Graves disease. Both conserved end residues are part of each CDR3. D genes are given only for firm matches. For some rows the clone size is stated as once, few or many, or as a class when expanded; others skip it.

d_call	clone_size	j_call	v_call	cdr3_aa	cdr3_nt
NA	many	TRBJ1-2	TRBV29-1	CSVGAQGFRDYGYTF	TGCAGCGTTGGGGCACAGGGTTTTCGAGACTATGGCTACACCTTC
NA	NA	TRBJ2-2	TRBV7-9	CASSLGAAGELFF	TGTGCCAGCAGCTTAGGAGCGGCCGGGGAGCTGTTTTTT
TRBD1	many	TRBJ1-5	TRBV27	CASSWDRPHSNQPQHF	TGTGCCAGCAGTTGGGACAGACCTCATAGCAATCAGCCCCAGCATTTT
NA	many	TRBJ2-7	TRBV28	CASSLLQDSARDEQYF	TGTGCCAGCAGTTTACTTCAGGACAGTGCACGAGACGAGCAGTACTTC
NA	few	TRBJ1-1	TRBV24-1	CATRDRQFGTEAFF	TGTGCCACCCGAGACAGGCAATTTGGCACTGAAGCTTTCTTT
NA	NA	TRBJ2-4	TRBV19	CASRGSGLAIQYF	TGTGCCAGCCGGGGATCAGGGCTAGCCATTCAGTACTTC
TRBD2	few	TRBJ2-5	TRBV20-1	CSATGGGPGETQYF	TGCAGTGCTACCGGGGGGGGTCCCGGGGAGACCCAGTACTTC
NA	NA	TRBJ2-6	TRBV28	CASSGRVSGANVLTF	TGTGCCAGCAGTGGCAGGGTTTCTGGGGCCAACGTCCTGACTTTC
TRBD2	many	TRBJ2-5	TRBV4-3	CASSQDIEGGPETQYF	TGCGCCAGCAGCCAAGATATTGAGGGAGGGCCGGAGACCCAGTACTTC
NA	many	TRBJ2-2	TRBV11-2	CASSQRGELFF	TGTGCCAGCAGCCAACGCGGGGAGCTGTTTTTT
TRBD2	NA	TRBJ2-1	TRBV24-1	CATSFSGKYNEQFF	TGTGCCACCAGTTTTAGCGGGAAATACAATGAGCAGTTCTTC
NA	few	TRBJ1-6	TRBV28	CASNAGGLNSPLHF	TGTGCCAGCAACGCCGGGGGCCTTAATTCACCCCTCCACTTT
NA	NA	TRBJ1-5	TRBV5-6	CASSRGWVGNQPQHF	TGTGCCAGCAGCCGGGGCTGGGTGGGCAATCAGCCCCAGCATTTT
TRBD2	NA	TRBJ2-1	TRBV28	CASSWVLAGSNEQFF	TGTGCCAGCAGTTGGGTACTAGCGGGATCCAATGAGCAGTTCTTC
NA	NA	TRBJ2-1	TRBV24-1	CATSDPVDYNEQFF	TGTGCCACCAGTGACCCGGTAGACTACAATGAGCAGTTCTTC
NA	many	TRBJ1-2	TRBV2	CASREANYGYTF	TGTGCCAGCAGGGAAGCTAACTATGGCTACACCTTC
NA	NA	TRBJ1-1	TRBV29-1	CSVVDRHTEAFF	TGCAGCGTGGTGGACAGACACACTGAAGCTTTCTTT
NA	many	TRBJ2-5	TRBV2	CASSLGRIQETQYF	TGTGCCAGCAGTCTCGGACGGATCCAAGAGACCCAGTACTTC
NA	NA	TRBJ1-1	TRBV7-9	CASSFSRGQNTEAFF	TGTGCCAGCAGCTTCTCCCGGGGACAAAACACTGAAGCTTTCTTT
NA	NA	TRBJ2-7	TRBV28	CASSLSTASYFYEQYF	TGTGCCAGCAGTTTATCCACGGCTAGTTACTTCTACGAGCAGTACTTC
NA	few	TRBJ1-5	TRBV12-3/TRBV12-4	CASSLAEGVGPQHF	TGTGCCAGCAGTTTAGCAGAGGGGGTTGGGCCCCAGCATTTT
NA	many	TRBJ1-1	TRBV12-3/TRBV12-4	CASSFGFSITEAFF	TGTGCCAGCAGTTTTGGCTTTTCGATCACTGAAGCTTTCTTT
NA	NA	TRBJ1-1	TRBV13	CASSLGLPRSANTEAFF	TGTGCCAGCAGCTTAGGCCTCCCTCGTTCGGCTAACACTGAAGCTTTCTTT
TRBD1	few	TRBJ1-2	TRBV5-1	CASRTGTANYGYTF	TGCGCCAGCAGAACCGGGACAGCTAACTATGGCTACACCTTC
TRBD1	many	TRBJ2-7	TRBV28	CASIQGALGEQYF	TGTGCCAGCATCCAGGGGGCCTTGGGGGAGCAGTACTTC
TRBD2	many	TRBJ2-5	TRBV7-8	CASRRLGAGGDQETQYF	TGTGCCAGCAGACGCCTTGGGGCGGGGGGAGATCAAGAGACCCAGTACTTC
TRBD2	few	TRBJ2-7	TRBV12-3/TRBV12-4	CASKIAGVYEQYF	TGTGCCAGCAAGATAGCGGGAGTATACGAGCAGTACTTC